The source of this T cell receptor (beta chain) is a study of cytomegalovirus exposure and HLA in healthy donors. Germline V gene lookup returns CDR1 MDHEN and CDR2 SYDVKM. The CDR3 has 14 amino acids. V trimming: 5 bases; J trimming: 4 bases; junction bases outside the gene matches: 7. Vbeta (60) and Jbeta (13) primers were used in the PCR. Data came from immunoSEQ multiplex PCR; TCRdb stores just in-frame clones and leaves some out. The sample consists of fewer than 150,000 clones, around 77% of them appearing once. The chain joins TRBV28 to TRBJ1-2; 7 nucleotides line up with TRBD1. The source of this sequence is a young woman in good health and CMV-seropositive. Sequencing input: PBMCs. Written as DNA, the CDR3 is TGTGCCAGCAGTGGGGACAGCAGGACCTATGGCTACACCTTC. Encoded protein: CASSGDSRTYGYTF.